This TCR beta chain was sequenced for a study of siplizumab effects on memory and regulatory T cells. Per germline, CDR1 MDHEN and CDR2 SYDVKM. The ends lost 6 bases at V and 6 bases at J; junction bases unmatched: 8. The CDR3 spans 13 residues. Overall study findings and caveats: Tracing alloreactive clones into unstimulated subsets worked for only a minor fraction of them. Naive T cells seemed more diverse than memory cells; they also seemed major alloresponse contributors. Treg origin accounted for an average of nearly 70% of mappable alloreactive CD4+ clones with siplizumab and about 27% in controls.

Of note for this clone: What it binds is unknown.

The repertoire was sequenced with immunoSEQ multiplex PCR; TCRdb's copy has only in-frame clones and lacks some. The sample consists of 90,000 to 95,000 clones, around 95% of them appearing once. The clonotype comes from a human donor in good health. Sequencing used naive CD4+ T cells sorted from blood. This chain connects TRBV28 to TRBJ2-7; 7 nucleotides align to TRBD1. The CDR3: CASSTFKGAEQYF. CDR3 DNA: TGTGCCAGCAGCACCTTTAAGGGGGCCGAGCAGTACTTC.